This T cell receptor (beta chain) was found in a study of T-cell memory formation after mild COVID-19. In the study overall: In these data, TCR clusters were largely donor specific.

The length of the CDR3 is 15 residues. With 2 bases removed from V and 0 bases from J, the gap between germline ends came to 10 bases. Germline CDR1 is KGHSH and CDR2 is LQKENI. The study's findings and limits: The study detected some responding clones in pre-infection memory, suggesting cross-reactive memory joined. Contracting clones from day 15 to 85 showed balanced CD4/CD8; later expanders favored CD4+. Chiefly within CM and EM were the contracting CD4+ clones; CD8+ ones were within EMRA.

This clonotype was observed a handful of times. Its antigen is currently unknown. TCRdb used MiXCR to reprocess the 5' RACE reads, holding one entry per CDR3 protein. Of a few hundred thousand distinct CDR3 sequences listed, about a sixth are singletons. This chain connects TRBV18 to TRBJ1-1, with D uncertain. Sequenced: PBMCs or a T cell subset sorted from them (not recorded which). This TCR came from a man aged 18 to 30 who had mild COVID-19 (a few samples of this study predate the infection). Cell type and time point are not known. DNA for the CDR3: TGTGCCAGCTCACCAATGGAGCGTATGAACACTGAAGCTTTCTTT. This codes for CASSPMERMNTEAFF.